This T cell receptor (beta chain) was identified in a study of shared clonotypes between healthy human individuals (dated by TCRdb to the early 2020s). Concerning the study at large: The cohort included a few men and a couple of women between 18 and 49 years of age. To estimate repertoire size and how much clonotypes are shared between individuals, the study performed deep sequencing of blood TCR repertoires from roughly five healthy adults. Each donor's leukapheresis produced roughly between about 0.8 and 8.9 billion PBMCs. Different laboratories and diverse techniques were used to prepare libraries and sequence TCR repertoires, to increase sequencing depth and limit assay-specific biases. For each donor, CD4 naive and CD4 memory were each given three plates, CD8 naive was given two plates, and CD8 memory was given one plate.

TCR CDR3 regions were amplified from genomic DNA by multiplex PCR using the deep immunoSEQ assay. Extracted genomic DNA from each cell subset was spread evenly across all wells of several immunoSEQ 96-well plates, with each plate serving as a replicate. For sorted subsets, each replicate PCR was loaded with about 200 ng genomic DNA, equivalent to 32,000 or so T cell genomes. Purified libraries were quantified with a Qubit 3.0 fluorometer, sized on a Bioanalyzer 2100, and re-quantified with the KAPA Library Quantification kit. Every immunoSEQ 96-well plate was sequenced on a separate single-read 150-cycle Illumina NextSeq 550 flow cell. The authors' analysis ran thus. Because the immunoSEQ output held only junctional sequences and lacked quality scores, the filtering could not match the filtering applied to full-length reads. To assign V/J genes and CDR3, sequences were annotated against IMGT germline references using PyIR, a Python wrapper for IgBLAST v1.9. Reads were removed for weak V/J assignments (E-value above 1e-6), missing CDR3, stop codons, out-of-frame junctions, or ambiguous translated residues. V3J clonotypes were defined as sequences sharing the same inferred V gene, J gene, and CDR3 amino acid sequence. To compute the percentage overlap between repertoires, the number of shared unique clonotypes was divided by the size of the smaller repertoire. Three approaches were used to assess repertoire richness: RTK rarefaction, the Chao1 estimator, and Recon v2.1 estimates of unobserved clonotypes. For all TCRbeta clonotypes obtained by the gDNA method from a few donors, generation probabilities were computed with OLGA. TCRdb provides this immuneACCESS table in a form limited to in-frame rearrangements. Some clones are lacking; in checked studies, under half of them reflect an unresolved V gene, and why the rest are absent is not known. V, J and clone size derive from that table, while D and trimming were established from the DNA sequence. For this sample the table gives a few hundred thousand clones, of which 60% to 80% were detected only once. The ten largest clones take up approximately 10% of the sample.

A remark on this clone: The antigen this receptor binds is unknown. Per-nucleotide qualities are absent, and no much larger clonotype sits a single base away.

What the study reported, not specific to this receptor: Compared with non-shared clonotypes, clonotypes shared by all four sorted-subset donors had higher generation probabilities. Incomplete sequencing was indicated by rarefaction of sorted-subset datasets, despite the large sequencing depth. Based on pairwise subsampling, the degree of clonotype sharing among donors was expected to be affected by sequencing depth. Because the study included a small number of donors, the genetic and exposure-history diversity represented was limited. Sampling was restricted to blood, and TCR repertoires in tissues likely differ from the TCR repertoires found in blood. Larger estimated clonotype richness was generally found for naive subsets than for memory subsets. When several donors were compared, the shared fraction of clonotypes was around 5.1% for naive CD4, over 3% for naive CD8, 2.3% for memory CD4, and about 0.36% for memory CD8.

From cysteine to phenylalanine, the CDR3 is 14 amino acids long. Only the CDR3 region is kept as DNA, spanning 42 bases read in frame from base 1. The donors were healthy, HIV-negative adults who had no recently reported acute infections or vaccinations. All donors were Caucasian adults living in Nashville, Tennessee, USA. CD4+ T cells were enriched by magnetic negative selection, after which naive cells were positively selected on CD45RA and the negative fraction was taken as the memory subset. After blood collection by leukapheresis, PBMCs were isolated using Ficoll-Histopaque density gradient centrifugation and then cryopreserved in the vapor phase of liquid nitrogen. Purity and quantity of every magnetically sorted T cell population were checked by analytical flow cytometry. Genomic DNA was isolated from each sorted fraction and quantified by UV absorbance on a Nanodrop 2000c.

The chain is made from TRBV21-1 and TRBJ2-7; TRBD2, the table's D call, lacks a check against the DNA. TRBV21-1 is classified as a pseudogene. The sequence came from a young man in good health. What was sequenced was memory CD4+ T cells sorted from blood. Read against the paper, the sample's cell subset or site label means: CD45RA-negative fraction. The CDR3 region reads CASSLPREDYEQYF. The DNA is TGTGCCAGCAGCTTACCTCGGGAAGACTACGAGCAGTACTTC.